This is a list of T cell receptor beta chains from one sample in a study of OX40 agonist ivuxolimab in advanced cancers. Measured with immunoSEQ multiplex PCR; TCRdb has only the in-frame clones, and not every one. The sample carries roughly 110,000 clones, 90% recorded once. The sequences come from CD4+ or CD8+ T cells sorted from blood, collected in a trial of the OX40 agonist ivuxolimab. The receptors were sampled from an adult with an advanced solid tumor such as melanoma, head and neck, liver or kidney cancer. The CDR3 runs from the conserved cysteine through the conserved F or W. The D gene is left open where the match is weak. Clone size is given for some rows only: seen once, a few or many times, or a class if the clone is expanded.

D gene	V gene	clone size	J gene	CDR3 protein	CDR3 DNA
NA	TRBV6-6	NA	TRBJ1-6	CASRIYNSPLHF	TGTGCCAGCAGAATTTATAATTCACCCCTCCACTTT
NA	TRBV28	NA	TRBJ1-2	CASRQGNYGYTF	TGTGCCAGCAGGCAGGGTAACTATGGCTACACCTTC
NA	TRBV28	NA	TRBJ2-7	CASSFREQYF	TGTGCCAGCAGTTTTCGGGAGCAGTACTTC
NA	TRBV23-1	NA	TRBJ1-1	CAIPLGERKILVSEAFF	TGCGCCATCCCCCTTGGGGAAAGAAAAATCCTAGTCTCTGAAGCTTTCTTT
TRBD2	TRBV11-3	NA	TRBJ2-3	CASSARASGGHNTQYF	TGTGCCAGCAGCGCCCGGGCTAGCGGGGGGCACAATACGCAGTATTTT
NA	TRBV7-2	NA	TRBJ2-7	CASSELGASYEQYF	TGTGCCAGCAGCGAACTTGGTGCCTCCTACGAGCAGTACTTC
TRBD1	TRBV28	NA	TRBJ1-1	CASSPGTGGTEAFF	TGTGCCAGCAGTCCCGGGACAGGAGGCACTGAAGCTTTCTTT
NA	TRBV7-8	NA	TRBJ2-3	CASSSQGADTQYF	TGTGCCAGCAGCTCGCAGGGAGCAGATACGCAGTATTTT
NA	TRBV6-5	NA	TRBJ1-3	CASRGRDRGGNTIYF	TGTGCCAGCAGGGGGAGGGACCGAGGGGGAAACACCATATATTTT
NA	TRBV7-2	once	TRBJ1-2	CASSSFGPSSNYGYTF	TGTGCCAGCAGCTCATTCGGCCCCTCTAGTAACTATGGCTACACCTTC
NA	TRBV5-6	NA	TRBJ1-4	CASSLWQGNEKLFF	TGTGCCAGCAGCTTGTGGCAGGGAAATGAAAAACTGTTTTTT
NA	TRBV28	NA	TRBJ2-5	CASQTTLQETQYF	TGTGCCAGTCAAACAACTCTACAAGAGACCCAGTACTTC
NA	TRBV5-4	NA	TRBJ1-2	CASSLDLGGNYGYTF	TGTGCCAGCAGCTTGGATTTAGGGGGTAACTATGGCTACACCTTC
TRBD1	TRBV28	NA	TRBJ1-5	CASTRQGLGNQPQHF	TGTGCCAGCACCAGACAGGGGCTCGGCAATCAGCCCCAGCATTTT
NA	TRBV5-6	NA	TRBJ2-7	CASSPRGAEQYF	TGTGCCAGCAGCCCACGGGGTGCCGAGCAGTACTTC
NA	TRBV7-2	NA	TRBJ1-3	CASSLALSSGNTIYF	TGTGCCAGCAGCTTAGCGTTGTCGTCTGGAAACACCATATATTTT
NA	TRBV19	NA	TRBJ1-2	CASGAWGRVGYTF	TGTGCCAGCGGGGCGTGGGGTCGGGTTGGCTACACCTTC
NA	TRBV18	NA	TRBJ1-3	CASSNQRDTIYF	TGTGCCAGCTCTAACCAGAGGGACACCATATATTTT
TRBD1	TRBV5-1	NA	TRBJ2-1	CASSLGQGANEQFF	TGCGCCAGCAGCCTTGGACAGGGGGCGAATGAGCAGTTCTTC
TRBD2	TRBV4-3	NA	TRBJ2-3	CASSQGGGLSTDTQYF	TGCGCCAGCAGCCAAGGGGGGGGTCTTAGCACAGATACGCAGTATTTT
NA	TRBV7-9	NA	TRBJ1-1	CASSLPSGSEAFF	TGTGCCAGCAGCCTCCCCTCAGGTTCTGAAGCTTTCTTT
NA	TRBV10-1	NA	TRBJ1-1	CASIKLRDKNTEAFF	TGCGCCAGCATTAAGCTCCGGGACAAGAACACTGAAGCTTTCTTT
NA	TRBV6-5	NA	TRBJ1-2	CASSWDRLGGYTF	TGTGCCAGCAGCTGGGACCGGCTCGGCGGCTACACCTTC
NA	TRBV28	NA	TRBJ2-1	CASSPRGRAIGNEQFF	TGTGCCAGCAGTCCCCGGGGCAGGGCAATCGGCAATGAGCAGTTCTTC
NA	TRBV21-1	NA	TRBJ2-1	CASSWTSGGLNEQFF	TGTGCCAGCAGCTGGACTAGCGGGGGTCTAAACGAGCAGTTCTTC
TRBD1	TRBV5-1	few	TRBJ1-4	CASSSDGTENEKLFF	TGCGCCAGCAGCTCAGACGGGACAGAGAATGAAAAACTGTTTTTT
NA	TRBV5-6	NA	TRBJ1-1	CASSRPGGGGTEAFF	TGTGCCAGCAGCCGGCCCGGCGGGGGTGGTACTGAAGCTTTCTTT
TRBD2	TRBV28	few	TRBJ2-7	CASGGLQSYEQYF	TGTGCCAGCGGGGGACTACAGTCCTACGAGCAGTACTTC
TRBD1	TRBV11-3	NA	TRBJ1-5	CASSFGQGAGQPQHF	TGTGCCAGCAGCTTTGGGCAGGGGGCTGGTCAGCCCCAGCATTTT
NA	TRBV5-1	NA	TRBJ1-4	CASADKATNEKLFF	TGCGCCAGCGCAGATAAAGCAACTAATGAAAAACTGTTTTTT
NA	TRBV27	NA	TRBJ1-6	CASSLTLSSYNSPLHF	TGTGCCAGCAGTTTGACCCTGAGCTCCTATAATTCACCCCTCCACTTT
NA	TRBV10-3	NA	TRBJ2-1	CAISESRDRMEQFF	TGTGCCATCAGTGAGTCCCGGGACCGGATGGAGCAGTTCTTC
NA	TRBV30	NA	TRBJ1-4	CAWRTRALSNEKLFF	TGTGCCTGGAGAACCAGGGCGCTATCTAATGAAAAACTGTTTTTT
NA	TRBV7-2	NA	TRBJ1-6	CASSFKRDRSPLHF	TGTGCCAGCAGCTTCAAAAGGGACCGTTCACCCCTCCACTTT
TRBD1	TRBV10-3	NA	TRBJ2-1	CAISPGQNNEQFF	TGTGCCATCAGTCCGGGACAGAACAATGAGCAGTTCTTC
NA	TRBV7-2	NA	TRBJ2-7	CASSSVHGPEQYF	TGTGCCAGCAGCTCCGTCCACGGTCCCGAGCAGTACTTC
NA	TRBV6-5	NA	TRBJ1-2	CASSTGPTSGYTF	TGTGCCAGCAGTACAGGGCCCACTTCTGGCTACACCTTC
TRBD1	TRBV4-1	once	TRBJ1-6	CASSQGRQGIKNSPLHF	TGCGCCAGCAGCCAGGGCCGACAGGGCATTAAAAATTCACCCCTCCACTTT
NA	TRBV12-2	NA	TRBJ1-5	CASRGWGDSWGNQPQHF	TGTGCAAGTCGCGGTTGGGGGGATAGCTGGGGCAATCAGCCCCAGCATTTT
NA	TRBV30	NA	TRBJ2-3	CAWSNYYSTDTQYF	TGTGCCTGGAGTAACTATTATAGCACAGATACGCAGTATTTT
NA	TRBV19	NA	TRBJ1-1	CASSIGRDTEAFF	TGTGCCAGTAGTATCGGACGGGACACTGAAGCTTTCTTT
TRBD2	TRBV4-2	NA	TRBJ2-5	CASAPRASGGETQYF	TGTGCCAGCGCCCCCCGCGCTAGCGGGGGGGAGACCCAGTACTTC
NA	TRBV18	few	TRBJ2-3	CASSPWGSDTQYF	TGTGCCAGCTCACCTTGGGGGTCCGATACGCAGTATTTT
NA	TRBV6-1	NA	TRBJ2-1	CASKRQLHEQFF	TGTGCCAGCAAAAGACAGCTCCATGAGCAGTTCTTC
NA	TRBV10-3	NA	TRBJ2-2	CAIEIHNTGELFF	TGTGCCATCGAAATCCACAACACCGGGGAGCTGTTTTTT
NA	TRBV7-9	NA	TRBJ2-7	CATPDVHEQYF	TGTGCCACCCCGGACGTCCACGAGCAGTACTTC
NA	TRBV5-5	NA	TRBJ2-7	CASSLPARSYEQYF	TGTGCCAGCAGCTTGCCCGCACGCTCCTACGAGCAGTACTTC
NA	TRBV6-6	NA	TRBJ1-4	CASGAIGEKLFF	TGTGCCAGCGGGGCAATCGGTGAAAAACTGTTTTTT
NA	TRBV28	NA	TRBJ1-5	CASGRTGLSNQPQHF	TGTGCCAGCGGAAGAACAGGGTTGAGCAATCAGCCCCAGCATTTT
NA	TRBV28	NA	TRBJ1-2	CANWGENYGYTF	TGTGCCAACTGGGGGGAAAACTATGGCTACACCTTC
NA	TRBV15	NA	TRBJ2-5	CATSRDLGGQETQYF	TGTGCCACCAGCAGAGATCTTGGGGGCCAAGAGACCCAGTACTTC
TRBD2	TRBV5-4	NA	TRBJ2-3	CASSLALAATDTQYF	TGTGCCAGCAGCTTGGCCCTAGCGGCCACAGATACGCAGTATTTT
TRBD1	TRBV5-6	NA	TRBJ2-7	CASSPLSDRDTYEQYF	TGTGCCAGCAGCCCACTTAGTGACAGGGACACCTACGAGCAGTACTTC
TRBD1	TRBV11-2	NA	TRBJ1-1	CASSLGRGGGAGDTEAFF	TGTGCCAGCAGCTTAGGGCGTGGAGGGGGCGCAGGGGACACTGAAGCTTTCTTT
TRBD2	TRBV10-3	NA	TRBJ2-1	CAISLAGGQREQFF	TGTGCCATCAGTTTAGCGGGGGGGCAGCGGGAGCAGTTCTTC
TRBD1	TRBV30	NA	TRBJ2-7	CAWSAIGQGSFEQYF	TGTGCCTGGAGTGCCATTGGACAGGGGAGTTTCGAGCAGTACTTC
NA	TRBV5-5	NA	TRBJ1-4	CASSLRTEEKLFF	TGTGCCAGCAGCTTGAGGACAGAAGAAAAACTGTTTTTT